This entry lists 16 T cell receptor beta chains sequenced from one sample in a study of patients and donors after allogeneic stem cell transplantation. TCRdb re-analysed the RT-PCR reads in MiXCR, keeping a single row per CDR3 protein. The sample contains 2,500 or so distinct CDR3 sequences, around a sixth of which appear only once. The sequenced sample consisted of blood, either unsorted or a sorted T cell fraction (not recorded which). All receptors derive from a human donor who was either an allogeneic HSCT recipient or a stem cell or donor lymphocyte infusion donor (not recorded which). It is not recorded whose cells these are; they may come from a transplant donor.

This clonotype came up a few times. The CDR3 nucleotides are TGTGCCAGCAGCTTAGGAGACGGAACAGCCTCCTACGAGCAGTACTTC. Its translation is CASSLGDGTASYEQYF. The rearrangement links TRBV13 to TRBJ2-7; D call uncertain. CDR3 length equals 16 residues. Germline CDR1 reads PRHDT; CDR2 reads FYEKMQ (reference sequence). Between the trimmed V and J ends, which lost 0 bases and 0 bases, there was a span of 12 bases.

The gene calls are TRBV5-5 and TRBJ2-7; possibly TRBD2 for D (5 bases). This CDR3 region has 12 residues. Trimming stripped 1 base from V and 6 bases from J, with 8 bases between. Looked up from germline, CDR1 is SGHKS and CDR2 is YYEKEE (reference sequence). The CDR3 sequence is CASSLSLAEQYF. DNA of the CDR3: TGTGCCAGCAGCTTGTCCCTAGCCGAGCAGTACTTC. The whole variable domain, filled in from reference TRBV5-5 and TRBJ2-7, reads DAGVTQSPTHLIKTRGQQVTLRCSPISGHKSVSWYQQVLGQGPQFIFQYYEKEERGRGNFPDRFSARQFPNYSSELNVNALLLGDSALYLCASSLSLAEQYFGPGTRLTVT.

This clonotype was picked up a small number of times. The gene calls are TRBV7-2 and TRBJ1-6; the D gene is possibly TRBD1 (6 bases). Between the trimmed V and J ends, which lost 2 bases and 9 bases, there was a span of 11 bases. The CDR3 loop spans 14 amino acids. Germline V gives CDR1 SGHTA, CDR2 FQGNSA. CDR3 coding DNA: TGTGCCAGCAGCTTAAGGGGGACGACTTCACCCCTCCACTTT. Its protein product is CASSLRGTTSPLHF.

CDR3 nucleotides: TGTGCCAGCAGTGTTCGGGCGAGCGCTTCGTACACAGATACGCAGTATTTT. Translation: CASSVRASASYTDTQYF. This chain uses TRBV6-1 with TRBJ2-3; no firm D call. The CDR3 is 17 amino acids. V was trimmed by 4 bases and J by 2 bases, leaving 19 bases between them. Germline V CDR1 and CDR2: MNHNS, SASEGT.

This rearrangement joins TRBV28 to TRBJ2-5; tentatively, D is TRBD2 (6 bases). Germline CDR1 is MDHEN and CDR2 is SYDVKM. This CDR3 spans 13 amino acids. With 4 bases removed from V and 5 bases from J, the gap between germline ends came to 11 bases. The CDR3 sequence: CASSSPGRETQYF. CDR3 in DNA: TGTGCCAGCAGTTCTCCAGGGAGGGAGACCCAGTACTTC.

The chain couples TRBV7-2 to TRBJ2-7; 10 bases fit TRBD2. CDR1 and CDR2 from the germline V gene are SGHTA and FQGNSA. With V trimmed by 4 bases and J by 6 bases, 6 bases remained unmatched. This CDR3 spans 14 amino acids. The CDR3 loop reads CASSYSGRNSEQYF. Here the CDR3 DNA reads TGTGCCAGCAGCTATAGCGGGAGGAACAGCGAGCAGTACTTC. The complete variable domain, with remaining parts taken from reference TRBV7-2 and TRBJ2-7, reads GAGVSQSPSNKVTEKGKDVELRCDPISGHTALYWYRQSLGQGLEFLIYFQGNSAPDKSGLPSDRFSAERTGGSVSTLTIQRTQQEDSAVYLCASSYSGRNSEQYFGPGTRLTVT.

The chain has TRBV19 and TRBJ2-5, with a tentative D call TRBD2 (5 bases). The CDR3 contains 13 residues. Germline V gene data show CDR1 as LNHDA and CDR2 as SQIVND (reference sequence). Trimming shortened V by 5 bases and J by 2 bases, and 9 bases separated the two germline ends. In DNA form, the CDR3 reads TGTGCCAGTAGTGAAGGGAGACAAGAGACCCAGTACTTC. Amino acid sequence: CASSEGRQETQYF.

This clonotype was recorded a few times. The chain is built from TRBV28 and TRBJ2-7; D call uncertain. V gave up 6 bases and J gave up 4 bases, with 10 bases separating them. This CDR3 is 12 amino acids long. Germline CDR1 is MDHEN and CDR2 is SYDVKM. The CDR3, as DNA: TGTGCCAGCAGATCCGACGGATACGAGCAGTACTTC. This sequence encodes CASRSDGYEQYF.

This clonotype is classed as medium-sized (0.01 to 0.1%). The CDR3 here is CASSRTGTKSDTQYF. The DNA for the CDR3 is TGTGCCAGCAGCCGGACAGGTACAAAGTCGGATACGCAGTATTTT. The chain uses TRBV7-2 and TRBJ2-3, with TRBD1 identical over 7 bases. Germline lookup yields CDR1 SGHTA and CDR2 FQGNSA. The CDR3 contains 15 residues. The V segment lost 5 bases and the J segment 6 bases; nucleotides outside the gene matches: 11.

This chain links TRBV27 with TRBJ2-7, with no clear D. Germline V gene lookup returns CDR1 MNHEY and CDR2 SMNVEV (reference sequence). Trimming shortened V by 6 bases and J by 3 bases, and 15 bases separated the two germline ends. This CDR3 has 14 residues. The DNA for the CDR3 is TGTGCCAGCAGGGGTAGGCTAGAGCACTACGAGCAGTACTTC. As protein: CASRGRLEHYEQYF.

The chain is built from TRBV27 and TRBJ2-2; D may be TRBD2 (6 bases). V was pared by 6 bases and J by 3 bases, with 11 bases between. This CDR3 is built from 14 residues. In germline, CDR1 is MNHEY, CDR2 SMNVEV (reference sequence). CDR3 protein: CASRLTRYTGELFF. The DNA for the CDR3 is TGTGCCAGCAGGTTGACTAGGTACACCGGGGAGCTGTTTTTT.

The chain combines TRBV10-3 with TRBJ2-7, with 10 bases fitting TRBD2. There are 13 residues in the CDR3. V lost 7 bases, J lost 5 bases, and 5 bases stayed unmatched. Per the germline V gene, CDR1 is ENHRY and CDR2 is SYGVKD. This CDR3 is CAIKSGREDEQYF. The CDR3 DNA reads TGTGCCATCAAGAGCGGGAGGGAAGACGAGCAGTACTTC.

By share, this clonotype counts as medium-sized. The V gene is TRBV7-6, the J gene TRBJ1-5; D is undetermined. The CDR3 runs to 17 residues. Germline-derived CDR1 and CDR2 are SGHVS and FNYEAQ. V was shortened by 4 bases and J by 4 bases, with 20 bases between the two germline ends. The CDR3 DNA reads TGTGCCAGCAGCTCCCTATCCCCGAGAAAGGAAAATCAGCCCCAGCATTTT. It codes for CASSSLSPRKENQPQHF.

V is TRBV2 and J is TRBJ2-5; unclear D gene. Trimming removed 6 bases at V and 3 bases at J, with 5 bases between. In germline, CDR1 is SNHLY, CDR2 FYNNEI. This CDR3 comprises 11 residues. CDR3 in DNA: TGTGCCAGCAGGATTAAAGAGACCCAGTACTTC. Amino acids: CASRIKETQYF.

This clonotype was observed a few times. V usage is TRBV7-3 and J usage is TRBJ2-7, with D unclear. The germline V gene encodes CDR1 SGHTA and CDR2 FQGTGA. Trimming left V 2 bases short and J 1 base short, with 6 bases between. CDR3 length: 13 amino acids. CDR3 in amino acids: CASSLADSYEQYF. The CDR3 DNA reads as TGTGCCAGCAGCTTAGCGGATTCCTACGAGCAGTACTTC.

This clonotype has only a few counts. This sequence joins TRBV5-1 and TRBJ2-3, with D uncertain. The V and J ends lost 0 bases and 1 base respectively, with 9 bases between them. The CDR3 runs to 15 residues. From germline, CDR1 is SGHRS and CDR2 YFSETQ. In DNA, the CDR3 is TGCGCCAGCAGCTTGGAGGGCCGTCGCACAGATACGCAGTATTTT. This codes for CASSLEGRRTDTQYF.